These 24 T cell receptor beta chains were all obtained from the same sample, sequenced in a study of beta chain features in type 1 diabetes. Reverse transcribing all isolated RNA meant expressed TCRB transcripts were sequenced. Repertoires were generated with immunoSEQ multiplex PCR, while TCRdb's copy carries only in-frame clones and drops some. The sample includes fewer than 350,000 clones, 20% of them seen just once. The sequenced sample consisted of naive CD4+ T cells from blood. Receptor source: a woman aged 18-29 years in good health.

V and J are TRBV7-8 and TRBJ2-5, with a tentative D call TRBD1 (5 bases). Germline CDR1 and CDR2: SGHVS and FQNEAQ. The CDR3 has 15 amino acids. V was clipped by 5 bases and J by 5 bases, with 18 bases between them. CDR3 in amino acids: CASSPGAGQTETQYF. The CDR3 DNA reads TGTGCCAGCAGCCCCGGAGCTGGACAAACCGAGACCCAGTACTTC. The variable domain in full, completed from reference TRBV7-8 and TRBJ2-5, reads GAGVSQSPRYKVAKRGQDVALRCDPISGHVSLFWYQQALGQGPEFLTYFQNEAQLDKSGLPSDRFFAERPEGSVSTLKIQRTQQEDSAVYLCASSPGAGQTETQYFGPGTRLLVL.

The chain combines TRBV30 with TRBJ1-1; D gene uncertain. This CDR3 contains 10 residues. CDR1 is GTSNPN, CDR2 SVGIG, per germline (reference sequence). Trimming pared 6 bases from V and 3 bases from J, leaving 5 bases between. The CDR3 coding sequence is TGTGCCTGCCCCGACACTGAAGCTTTCTTT. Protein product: CACPDTEAFF.

CDR3 sequence (DNA): TGTGCCAGCAGCCCCCGACAGGTTACGGGCAGGGAGACCCAGTACTTC. Translated, it gives CASSPRQVTGRETQYF. The chain employs TRBV7-2 and TRBJ2-5, with TRBD1 as a possible D gene (6 bases). The CDR3 totals 16 residues. The ends were cut back, 5 bases at V and 5 bases at J, with 21 bases in the middle. CDR1 SGHTA and CDR2 FQGNSA come from the germline V gene.

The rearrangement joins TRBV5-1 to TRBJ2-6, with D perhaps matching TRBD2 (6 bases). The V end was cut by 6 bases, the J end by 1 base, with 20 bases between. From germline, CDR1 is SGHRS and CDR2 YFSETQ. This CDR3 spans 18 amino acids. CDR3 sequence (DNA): TGCGCCAGCACCCCTTCCTCTGCCGGGAGTTCTGGGGCCAACGTCCTGACTTTC. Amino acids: CASTPSSAGSSGANVLTF.

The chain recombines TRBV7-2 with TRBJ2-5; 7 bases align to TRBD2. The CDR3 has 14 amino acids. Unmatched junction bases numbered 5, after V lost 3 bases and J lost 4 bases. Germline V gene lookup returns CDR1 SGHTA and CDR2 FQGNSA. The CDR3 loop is CASSFNLAGETQYF. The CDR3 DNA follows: TGTGCCAGCAGCTTTAACTTAGCGGGAGAGACCCAGTACTTC.

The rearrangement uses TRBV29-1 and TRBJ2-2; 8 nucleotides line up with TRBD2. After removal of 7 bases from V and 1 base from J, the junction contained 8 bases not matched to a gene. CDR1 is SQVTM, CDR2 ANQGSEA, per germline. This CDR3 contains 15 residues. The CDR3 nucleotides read TGCAGCGCCAGCAGGAGCGGGGGGAACACCGGGGAGCTGTTTTTT. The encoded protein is CSASRSGGNTGELFF.

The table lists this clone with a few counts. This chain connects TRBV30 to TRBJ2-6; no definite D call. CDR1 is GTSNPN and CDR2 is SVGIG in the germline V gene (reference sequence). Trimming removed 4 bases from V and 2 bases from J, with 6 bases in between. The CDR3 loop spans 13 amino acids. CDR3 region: CAWIPAGANVLTF. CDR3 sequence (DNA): TGTGCCTGGATACCGGCTGGGGCCAACGTCCTGACTTTC. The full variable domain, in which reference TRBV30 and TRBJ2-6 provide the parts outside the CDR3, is SQTIHQWPATLVQPVGSPLSLECTVEGTSNPNLYWYRQAAGRGLQLLFYSVGIGQISSEVPQNLSASRPQDRQFILSSKKLLLSDSGFYLCAWIPAGANVLTFGAGSRLTVL.

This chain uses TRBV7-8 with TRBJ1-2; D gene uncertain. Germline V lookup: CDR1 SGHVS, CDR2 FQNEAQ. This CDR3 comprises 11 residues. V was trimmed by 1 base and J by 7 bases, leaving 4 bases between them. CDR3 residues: CASSLGLGYTF. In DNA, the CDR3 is TGTGCCAGCAGCTTAGGGCTTGGCTACACCTTC.

For the CDR3, the DNA is TGTGCCAGCAGCTTAGCCGGGACTGGCCGTGAAAAACTGTTTTTT. It specifies CASSLAGTGREKLFF. The gene calls are TRBV7-8 and TRBJ1-4; D possibly corresponds to TRBD1 (5 bases). The CDR3 sequence is 15 residues long. Looked up from germline, CDR1 is SGHVS and CDR2 is FQNEAQ. V lost 0 bases and J lost 7, with 12 bases in between.

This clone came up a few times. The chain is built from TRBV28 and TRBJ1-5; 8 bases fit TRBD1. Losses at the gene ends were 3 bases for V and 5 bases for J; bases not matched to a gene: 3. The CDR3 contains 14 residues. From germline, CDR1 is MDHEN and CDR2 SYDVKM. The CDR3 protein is CASSFQGAHQPQHF. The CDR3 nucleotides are TGTGCCAGCAGTTTTCAGGGGGCGCATCAGCCCCAGCATTTT.

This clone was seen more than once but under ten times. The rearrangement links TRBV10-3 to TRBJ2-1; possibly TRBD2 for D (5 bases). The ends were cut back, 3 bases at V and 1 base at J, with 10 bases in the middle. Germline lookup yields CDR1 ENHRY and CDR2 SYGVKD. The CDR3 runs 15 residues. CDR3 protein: CAISDWTLSYNEQFF. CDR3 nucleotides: TGTGCCATCAGTGACTGGACTCTATCCTACAATGAGCAGTTCTTC.

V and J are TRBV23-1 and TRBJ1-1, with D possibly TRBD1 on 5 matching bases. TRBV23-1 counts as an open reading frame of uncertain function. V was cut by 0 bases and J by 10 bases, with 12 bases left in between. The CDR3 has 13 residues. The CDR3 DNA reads TGCGCCAGCAGTCAATCGCAGGGTAGGGGAGCTTTCTTT. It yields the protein CASSQSQGRGAFF.

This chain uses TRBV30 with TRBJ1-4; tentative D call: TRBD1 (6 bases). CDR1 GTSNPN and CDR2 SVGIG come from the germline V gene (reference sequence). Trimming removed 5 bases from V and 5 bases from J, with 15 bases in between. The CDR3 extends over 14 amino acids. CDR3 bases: TGTGCCTGGGCAAGGACAGAGAAAAATGAAAAACTGTTTTTT. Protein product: CAWARTEKNEKLFF.

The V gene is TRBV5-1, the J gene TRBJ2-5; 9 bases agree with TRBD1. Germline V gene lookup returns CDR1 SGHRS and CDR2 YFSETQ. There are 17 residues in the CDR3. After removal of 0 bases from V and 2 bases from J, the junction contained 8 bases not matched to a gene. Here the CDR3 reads CASSLVLQGAGQETQYF. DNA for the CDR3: TGCGCCAGCAGCTTGGTCCTACAGGGGGCAGGTCAAGAGACCCAGTACTTC.

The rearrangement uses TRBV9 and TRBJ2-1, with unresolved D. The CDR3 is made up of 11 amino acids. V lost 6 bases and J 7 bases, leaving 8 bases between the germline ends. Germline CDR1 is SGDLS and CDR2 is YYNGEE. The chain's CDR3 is CASNRFNEQFF. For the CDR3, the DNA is TGTGCCAGCAACCGGTTTAATGAGCAGTTCTTC.

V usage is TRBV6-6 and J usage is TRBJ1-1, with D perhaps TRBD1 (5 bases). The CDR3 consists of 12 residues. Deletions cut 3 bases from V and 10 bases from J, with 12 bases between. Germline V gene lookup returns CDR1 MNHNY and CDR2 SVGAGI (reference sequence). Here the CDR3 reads CASSYVGRSAFF. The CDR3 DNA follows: TGTGCCAGCAGTTATGTGGGGCGGTCAGCTTTCTTT.

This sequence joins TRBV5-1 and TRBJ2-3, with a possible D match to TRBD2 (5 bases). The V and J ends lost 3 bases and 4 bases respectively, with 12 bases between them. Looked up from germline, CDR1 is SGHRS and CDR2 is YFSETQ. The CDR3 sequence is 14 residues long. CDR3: CASSSGLSSDTQYF. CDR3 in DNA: TGCGCCAGCAGCTCAGGACTCTCGTCAGATACGCAGTATTTT.

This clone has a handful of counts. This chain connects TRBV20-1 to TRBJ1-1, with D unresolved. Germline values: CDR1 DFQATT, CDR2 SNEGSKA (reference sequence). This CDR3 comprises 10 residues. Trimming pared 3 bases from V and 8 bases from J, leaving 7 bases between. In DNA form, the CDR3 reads TGCAGTGCTAGGGCCAGGGAAGCTTTCTTT. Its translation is CSARAREAFF.

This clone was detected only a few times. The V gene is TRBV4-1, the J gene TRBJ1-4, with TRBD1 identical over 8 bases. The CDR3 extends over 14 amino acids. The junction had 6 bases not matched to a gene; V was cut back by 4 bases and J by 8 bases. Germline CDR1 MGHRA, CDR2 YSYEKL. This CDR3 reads CASSPRTGNEKLFF. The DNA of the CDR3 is TGCGCCAGCAGCCCTCGGACAGGGAACGAAAAACTGTTTTTT.

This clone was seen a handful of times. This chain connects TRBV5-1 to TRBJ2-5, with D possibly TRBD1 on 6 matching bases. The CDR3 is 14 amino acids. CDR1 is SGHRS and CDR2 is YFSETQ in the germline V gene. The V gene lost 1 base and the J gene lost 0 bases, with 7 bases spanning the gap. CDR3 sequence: CASSLRTDQETQYF. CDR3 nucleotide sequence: TGCGCCAGCAGCTTGCGGACAGACCAAGAGACCCAGTACTTC.

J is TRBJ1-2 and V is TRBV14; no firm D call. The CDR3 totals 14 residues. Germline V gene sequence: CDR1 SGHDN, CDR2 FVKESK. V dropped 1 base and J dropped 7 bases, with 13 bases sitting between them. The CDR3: CASSQARGWGGYTF. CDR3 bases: TGTGCCAGCAGCCAAGCTCGGGGTTGGGGTGGCTACACCTTC.

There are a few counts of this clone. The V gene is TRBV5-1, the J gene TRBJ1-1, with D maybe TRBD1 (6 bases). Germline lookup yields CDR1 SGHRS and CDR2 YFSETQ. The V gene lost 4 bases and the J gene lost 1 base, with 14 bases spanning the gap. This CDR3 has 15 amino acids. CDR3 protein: CASSLRDTWNTEAFF. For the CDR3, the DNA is TGCGCCAGCAGCCTCCGGGACACCTGGAACACTGAAGCTTTCTTT.

The CDR3 is CASSWGLYNEQFF. The CDR3 DNA is TGTGCCAGCAGCTGGGGACTGTACAATGAGCAGTTCTTC. This sequence joins TRBV7-8 and TRBJ2-1; a weak D match, TRBD2 (6 bases). Trimming took off 4 bases at V and 4 bases at J, with 8 bases between the two ends. Germline V gene data show CDR1 as SGHVS and CDR2 as FQNEAQ. CDR3 length: 13 residues.

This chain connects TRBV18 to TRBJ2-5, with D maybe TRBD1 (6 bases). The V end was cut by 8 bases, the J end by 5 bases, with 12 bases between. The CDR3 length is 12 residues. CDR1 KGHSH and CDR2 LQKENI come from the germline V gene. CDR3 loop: CASHRERETQYF. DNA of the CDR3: TGTGCCAGCCACAGGGAACGGGAGACCCAGTACTTC.